Listed below are T cell receptor beta chains from one sample, sequenced in a study of T cells in tumors after PD-1 blockade. Profiled with immunoSEQ multiplex PCR; TCRdb holds only in-frame clones, not every one. The table has 54,000 or so clones, 80% seen once; the top ten hold roughly 13%. Sequenced here: PBMCs, sampled before anti-PD-1 treatment. Every receptor here comes from a human donor with basal cell carcinoma. Each CDR3 is given with its conserved first and last residue. The D gene is left open where the match is weak. Size tells how often a clone was seen (once, few, many) or the class of an expanded clone, and some rows leave it out.

size	D	V	J	DNA	CDR3
few	.	TRBV9	TRBJ2-5	TGTGCCAGCAGCGCAGGGGACGTTGGAGGAGAGACCCAGTACTTC	CASSAGDVGGETQYF
.	.	TRBV9	TRBJ1-1	TGTGCCAGCAGCGTAGCGGCAGCAAACACTGAAGCTTTCTTT	CASSVAAANTEAFF
.	.	TRBV5-1	TRBJ2-7	TGCGCCAGCAGCTTGGGCGGAAAGACCCACGAGCAGTACTTC	CASSLGGKTHEQYF
.	.	TRBV19	TRBJ1-2	TGTGCCAGTAGTATAGATGGCCCCCGAACAGGGCCCCTCGCTAACTATGGCTACACCTTC	CASSIDGPRTGPLANYGYTF
.	TRBD1	TRBV5-1	TRBJ1-4	TGCGCCAGCAGCTTCCTGACAGGGAAGGAAAAACTGTTTTTT	CASSFLTGKEKLFF
.	.	TRBV2	TRBJ1-1	TGTGCCAGCAGCTTCGGTGGGTACACTGAAGCTTTCTTT	CASSFGGYTEAFF
.	.	TRBV6-7	TRBJ1-5	TGTGCCAGCAGTTATAAGGACTGGAAGAATCAGCCCCAGCATTTT	CASSYKDWKNQPQHF
few	.	TRBV2	TRBJ1-5	TGTGCCAGCAGTGAAGCGACGGGGGGCTTCGGGCAGCCCCAGCATTTT	CASSEATGGFGQPQHF
few	.	TRBV18	TRBJ1-1	TGTGCCAGCTCGCGACGGGTTGAAGCTTTCTTT	CASSRRVEAFF
.	TRBD1	TRBV5-4	TRBJ2-7	TGTGCCAGCAGCTTGGGCGGGACAGGGACCAGTAGGGCCTCCTACGAGCAGTACTTC	CASSLGGTGTSRASYEQYF
.	TRBD1	TRBV6-5	TRBJ1-1	TGTGCCAGCAGAAATTACAGGGGCACTGAAGCTTTCTTT	CASRNYRGTEAFF
.	.	TRBV5-1	TRBJ1-1	TGCGCCAGCAGCGTCAGGGGAAACACTGAAGCTTTCTTT	CASSVRGNTEAFF
.	TRBD1	TRBV6-5	TRBJ1-6	TGTGCCAGCAGTTCCCCTACACAGGGGAGTGGATCACCCCTCCACTTT	CASSSPTQGSGSPLHF
.	TRBD2	TRBV9	TRBJ2-5	TGTGCCAGCAGCGTAGGGGGGGGCCAAGAGACCCAGTACTTC	CASSVGGGQETQYF
.	.	TRBV2	TRBJ2-3	TGTGCCAGCAGTGCCGACAGTTCGGGCACAGATACGCAGTATTTT	CASSADSSGTDTQYF
.	TRBD1	TRBV12-3/TRBV12-4	TRBJ2-1	TGTGCCAGCAGGAGACAGGGGGACAATGAGCAGTTCTTC	CASRRQGDNEQFF
.	.	TRBV5-1	TRBJ2-2	TGCGCCAGCAGCTCCGGATGGGGAACCGGGGAGCTGTTTTTT	CASSSGWGTGELFF
.	TRBD1	TRBV7-6	TRBJ2-6	TGTGCCAGCAGCCAGGGACAGGGGGCGACTGGGGCCAACGTCCTGACTTTC	CASSQGQGATGANVLTF
.	TRBD2	TRBV2	TRBJ2-3	TGTGCCAGCGACGGGGGGCCTAGCGGGGTCCCAGATACGCAGTATTTT	CASDGGPSGVPDTQYF
.	.	TRBV2	TRBJ1-4	TGTGCCAGCAGTGCGGACAGCGTAAATGAAAAACTGTTTTTT	CASSADSVNEKLFF
.	.	TRBV6-5	TRBJ1-1	TGTGCCAGCAAAAAGGGGGGGCAGACTGAAGCTTTCTTT	CASKKGGQTEAFF
.	.	TRBV10-1	TRBJ2-1	TGCGCCAGCAGTGAGAGGATAGCGTTTGAGCAGTTCTTC	CASSERIAFEQFF
.	.	TRBV4-1	TRBJ2-2	TGCGCCAGCAGCTTATCGTACGGGGAGCTGTTTTTT	CASSLSYGELFF
once	.	TRBV19	TRBJ2-3	TGTGCCAGTAGTATAGACGGGACCGGGGCGCAGTATTTT	CASSIDGTGAQYF
.	TRBD1	TRBV6-5	TRBJ1-4	TGTGCCAGCAGTTCCCAGCAGGGGGCTTTTGAAAAACTGTTTTTT	CASSSQQGAFEKLFF
.	.	TRBV4-1	TRBJ1-2	TGCGCCAGCAGCCAAGTAGGAAGGGAGTTTAACTATGGCTACACCTTC	CASSQVGREFNYGYTF
.	.	TRBV6-2/TRBV6-3	TRBJ2-3	TGTGCCAGCAGCTATACACGTACCATCGGGTCTTTCACAGATACGCAGTATTTT	CASSYTRTIGSFTDTQYF
.	.	TRBV19	TRBJ1-2	TGTGCCAGTAGTATAGTCAGGGAAGGGGGCTACACCTTC	CASSIVREGGYTF
.	.	TRBV4-1	TRBJ1-3	TGCGCCAGCAGCCAAGAAAGGGGGGGCTCTGGAAACACCATATATTTT	CASSQERGGSGNTIYF
.	TRBD2	TRBV6-5	TRBJ2-5	TGTGCCAGCAGGCGGGGACTAGCGGGGGAGACCCAGTACTTC	CASRRGLAGETQYF